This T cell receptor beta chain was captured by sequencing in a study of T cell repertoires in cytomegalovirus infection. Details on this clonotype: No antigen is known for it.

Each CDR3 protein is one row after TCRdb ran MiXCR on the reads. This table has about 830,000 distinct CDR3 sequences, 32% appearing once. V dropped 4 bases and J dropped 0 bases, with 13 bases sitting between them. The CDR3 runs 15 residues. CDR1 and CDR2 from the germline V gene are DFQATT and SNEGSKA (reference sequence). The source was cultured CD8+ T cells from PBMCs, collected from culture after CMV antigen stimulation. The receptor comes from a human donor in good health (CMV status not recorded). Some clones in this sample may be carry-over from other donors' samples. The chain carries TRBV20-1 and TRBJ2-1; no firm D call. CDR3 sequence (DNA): TGCAGTGCTACACTCCTGCCAAGCTCCTACAATGAGCAGTTCTTC. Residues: CSATLLPSSYNEQFF.